This TCR beta chain was obtained from a study of regulatory T cells in long-lasting Graves disease (dated by TCRdb to about 2021). At the level of the whole study: In the newly diagnosed Graves' disease group, patients had been taking antithyroid drugs for less than 3 months. This study used TCR sequencing and RNA sequencing of peripheral blood to compare persistent Graves' disease patients against newly diagnosed Graves' disease patients. The study took place in China and was registered as a clinical trial. A total of 33 samples underwent TCR sequencing, from some 13 patients with persistent Graves' disease and 20 patients with newly diagnosed Graves' disease.

Library prep was done by multiplex PCR. The run used an Illumina HiSeq 4000. TCR beta libraries were built with iRepertoire HTBI primers and Arm-PCR amplification of CDR3 regions. Before sequencing, the PCR products underwent gel purification. The study's processing was this. A total of fewer than 65 TRBV and more than twelve TRBJ segments were identified across samples and were used for gene usage analysis of CDR3 amino acid clonotypes. COPE and FqMerger were used to merge filtered high-quality paired reads into contigs. Contigs were aligned with BLAST to IMGT TRBV, TRBD and TRBJ reference genes, and CDR3 was defined per IMGT. Any clonotype with a frequency above 0.1% was counted as a highly expanded clone. Shannon entropy was used to measure repertoire diversity, and the Gini coefficient was used to measure V-J evenness. Clonotypes shared by more than one individual were considered public. Clones were called with MiXCR by TCRdb after fastp trimmed the public reads at Q25, and only in-frame beta chains were retained. When rows share a CDR3 protein, they turn into one entry using the most common DNA and genes. The V and J calls were determined by TCRdb, not by the authors. The sample profile shows around 500,000 distinct CDR3 sequences; around 13% of them were found once. About 8.3% of the sample is held by the ten biggest clonotypes.

The time point label, read with the paper, signifies: newly diagnosed GD, antithyroid drugs for less than 3 months. RNA was extracted from PBMCs in TRIzol for both TCR sequencing and RNA sequencing. The diagnosis of Graves' disease was made according to American Thyroid Association guidelines. Patients for the study were recruited at an endocrinology department in Xi'an, China. Each patient gave roughly 10 milliliters of peripheral blood, collected in an EDTA anticoagulant tube. Ficoll Paque Plus density gradient separation was used to isolate PBMCs, and no additional T cell sorting was done. An Agilent 2100 Bioanalyzer and agarose gel were used to assess RNA quality, and a NanoDrop 2000 was used to measure RNA concentration. CDR1 and CDR2, per the germline V gene (reference sequence), are DFQATT and SNEGSKA. Trimming takes 6 bases from V and 3 bases from J, and the germline ends sit 15 bases apart. The CDR3 spans 13 residues, from the cysteine through the phenylalanine. The read is trimmed to its CDR3 DNA, 39 bases read in frame from base 1.

This clonotype was counted between two and nine times. Which antigen it targets is not known. Base qualities are not at hand, and no much larger clone is one base apart. On the study overall, not on this receptor specifically: Preferential use of TRBV28, TRBJ1-2 and TRBJ2-5 was observed in persistent disease, whereas TRBV20-1 and TRBJ2-1 were favored in newly diagnosed disease. Sequencing and analysis were restricted to the TCR beta chain. Compared with newly diagnosed patients, persistent Graves' disease patients had lower TCR Shannon entropy and fewer highly expanded clones, which suggests clonal expansion. As a limitation, the authors acknowledged that the small sample size may reduce accuracy. Persistent patients shared more public clonotypes among themselves (2,741) than newly diagnosed patients did (roughly 920). Peripheral blood alone was examined, since thyroid tissue, which constituted the primary lesion, could not be accessed.

These same records also appear under a second study, on T cells in Graves' hyperthyroidism and ophthalmopathy. Taken from the second paper: Stable Graves' hyperthyroidism was defined as the absence of progression to ophthalmopathy over 18 months of follow-up. Hyperthyroidism patients were newly diagnosed, with disease duration under 2 months, and aged 18 to 65 years. Patients with uncontrolled infections, other autoimmune diseases, pregnancy or lactation were excluded. Diagnoses were established on the basis of clinical symptoms, serum thyroxine and TRAb, thyroid ultrasound, and orbital computed tomography. For the first round of RT-PCR on the TCR CDR3, the HTBI primer set was used together with the Qiagen OneStep RT-PCR kit. Most expanded thyroid clonotypes (frequency above 0.001) were also detected in blood, suggesting blood repertoires may reflect thyroid immune responses. In cross-validation, a model built on a 13 V-J signature told ophthalmopathy apart from stable hyperthyroidism with under 90% sensitivity and around 81% specificity, and in testing the same model reached 80%/75%. In validation, the model predicted progression to ophthalmopathy with around 71% sensitivity and 72% to 85% specificity, a median of around six months before onset. To identify distinguishing TCR V-J signatures, a discovery cohort of some 99 patients was used, comprising fewer than 45 with Graves' ophthalmopathy and around 57 with stable Graves' hyperthyroidism. Whether ophthalmopathy could be predicted prospectively was tested in an independent validation cohort made up of 18 to 20 hyperthyroidism patients plus 17 patients who later progressed to ophthalmopathy. The 75 to 100 discovery patients were randomly divided into training and test sets at a 7:3 ratio. In several Graves' hyperthyroidism patients, the study also compared T-cell repertoires from thyroid tissue with T-cell repertoires from blood. Once sampling was done, hyperthyroidism patients were given methimazole at a starting dose of 30 mg daily, whereas ophthalmopathy patients were given high-dose intravenous methylprednisolone. A second multiplex PCR round built the libraries, followed by size selection and purification. Paired-end sequencing of the libraries was performed with 100 bp reads on an Illumina HiSeq2000. SOAPnuke was used to process the raw data, throwing out any read that contained adapters or uncalled bases, had a mean Phred below 15, or lacked an exact constant-primer or identifier match. COPE v1.2.5 was used to merge high-quality paired reads, and clonotypes were defined as unique nucleotide sequences. MiTCR v1.1 was used to align clonotypes to the IMGT TRBV, TRBD and TRBJ reference segments. Only V-J combinations with frequency above 0.0001, covering about 99% of repertoires, were analysed. A TCS score was defined as the ratio between F50 (clonal expansion) and ExV (chaos), using BLOSUM62-based TCRdist between CDR3 peptides within each V-J. Welch's t-statistics and random forest reduced roughly 500 V-J features to roughly 13, which were used in a naive Bayes classifier (R e1071). No statistical method was used to fix the sample size in advance, and group allocation was not hidden from the investigators. TCR Vbeta CDR3 sequencing of 120 to 150 peripheral blood samples (43 ophthalmopathy, over 70 hyperthyroidism and approximately 17 progressor patients) is reported in the paper.

The rearrangement joined TRBV20-1 to TRBJ2-7, and TRBD1 may be the D gene, going by 5 matching bases. This TCR came from a woman in her twenties or thirties with Graves disease. Donor details come from another sample of the same person, matched by shared clones. Sample: peripheral blood mononuclear cells (PBMCs), taken at new diagnosis, from a patient treated with antithyroid drugs. In nucleotides, the sequence is TGCAGTGCCCCAATGTCAGGGAACTACGAGCAGTACTTC. This is translated as CSAPMSGNYEQYF.